The TCR beta chain described here comes from a study of blood T cell repertoires in COVID-19. As for the study in general: PBMCs, B-cell-depleted T cells, or T cells provided the cDNA or gDNA that made up the material.

The CDR3 contains 14 residues. Germline CDR1 SGHTA, CDR2 FQGNSA. V lost 3 bases and J lost 5; bases outside the gene matches: 6. Per the authors' pipeline: Cell counts per sample came from amplifying reference gene primers. Sequencing was performed with immunoSEQ multiplex PCR; in TCRdb, only in-frame clones are kept and a portion is missing. The V and J calls and clone size come from that table; D and trimming were worked out from the DNA. The table records approximately 110,000 clones, about four fifths of them present only once. The rearrangement joins TRBV7-2 to TRBJ1-1, with 7 nucleotides matching TRBD1. The sequenced sample was peripheral blood. The clonotype was recovered from an elderly woman with acute or convalescent COVID-19. The CDR3 bases are TGTGCCAGCAGCTTTGTATCGACAGGGACTGAAGCTTTCTTT. It codes for CASSFVSTGTEAFF.